This T cell receptor beta chain stems from a study of persistence of HIV-infected CD4 T cells (dated by TCRdb to about 2020). Turning to the overall study: CMV- and HIV-1 Gag-responding CD4+ T cells were isolated from ART-treated individuals so that antigen-driven clonal expansion of HIV-1-infected cells could be examined. The median time participants had been on suppressive ART was 8 years. Peripheral blood samples of up to about 200 mL were obtained at multiple time points, with the exception of a couple of participants, for whom leukapheresis was performed at a single time point. The clonality of all cells in each sorted population was measured by TCRbeta sequencing, and the clonality of infected cells was measured by proviral sequencing. Cross-participant TCR cluster analysis included 8 participants for CMV and roughly 7 participants for Gag.

From the cysteine through the phenylalanine, the CDR3 covers 16 amino acids. The sequence is cut down to CDR3 DNA, 48 bases in frame from base 1. V is reduced by 5 bases and J by 0 bases, leaving a spacing of 16 bases between them. Taken from the germline V gene (reference sequence), the CDR1 and CDR2 loops are MNHEY and SMNVEV. Sample treatment or condition, as interpreted from the label and publication: suppressive antiretroviral therapy. Cells were stimulated with lysates of CMV-infected fibroblasts at roughly 9.2 ug/mL. Memory populations depleted of antigen-responding cells were obtained by sorting nonresponding CD40L-negative CD69-negative CD45RO-high memory CD4+ T cells. HIV-1-infected adults in whom suppressive ART had been started during chronic infection were enrolled as participants. Plasma HIV-1 RNA had been undetectable (below 50 copies/mL) in participants for at least 4 years. To be included, participants needed a CD4+ T cell count above 400 cells/uL and a positive CMV serology. Before stimulation, PBMCs were isolated using density centrifugation and depleted of CD8+ T cells. CD8-depleted PBMCs were stimulated for more than 15 hours with anti-CD28/CD49d costimulation, CD40-blocking antibody and enfuvirtide to prevent new infections. Sorting was done on either a Beckman Coulter MoFlo Legacy or an XDP sorter, and propidium iodide was used to exclude dead cells. Genomic DNA was extracted with the QIAamp DNA Mini Kit for samples above one million cells, otherwise with the Quick-DNA Microprep Kit.

This clone was recorded once. The specificity of this receptor is unknown. No base-level quality is on record; no much larger clone is a single base apart. General study outcomes and caveats: Degenerate expanded CDR3beta sequences were enriched in antigen-responding cells, suggesting convergent selection of CD4+ responses to CMV and Gag. The study involved few individuals and tested only a limited range of antigens. Significantly lower TCRbeta richness was observed in CMV- and Gag-responding cells than in anti-CD3/anti-CD28-responding cells, and higher oligoclonality was observed in CMV-responding cells than in CD3/CD28-stimulated and Gag-responding cells. Bulk TCR analyses could not be limited to the rare CMV-responding cells that actually contained HIV-1 proviruses. A correlation was observed between TCR oligoclonality and proviral oligoclonality within the same sorted populations.

The immunoSEQ hsTCRB assay version 4, run in survey mode, was used to sequence TCRbeta repertoires from genomic DNA. Genomic DNA was diluted to about 9.4 ng/uL, using up to 1 ug per sample for TCRbeta sequencing. Turning to the authors' computational methods: ImmunoSeq Analyzer 3.0 was used for analysis of TCRbeta data, and diversity was computed on productive nucleotide rearrangements. Using the Immunarch R package, the improved Chao index served to estimate lower-bound TCR diversity and the Gini coefficient served to estimate clonality. Nucleotide rearrangements that differed but encoded the same CDR3beta amino acid sequence were counted as separate clonotypes. Differential abundance analysis found TCRbeta sequences that were significantly enriched in antigen-responding cells compared with anti-CD3/anti-CD28-activated cells. Using predicted peptide-MHC specificity as the basis, GLIPH2 grouped TCRs into clusters, both for each participant individually and for the merged data sets that combined participants. TCRdb mirrors the immuneACCESS table, restricted to in-frame sequences. Some clones are absent from its copies; in checked studies, under half trace to an unresolved V gene, and the reason for the others is unknown. D and trimming were read from the DNA, whereas the V and J calls and clone size are those reported in that table. Counted in this sample were over 25,000 clones; roughly 82% of them appeared once. Together, the top ten hold over 0.7% of the sample.

The chain couples TRBV27 to TRBJ2-5; TRBD1 is perhaps the D gene, given 7 matching bases. This specimen was CD4+ T cells sorted from PBMCs after roughly 19-hour stimulation, taken from a patient who received antiretroviral therapy. The sample's cell subset or site label, decoded: CD40L-CD69- CD45RO-high memory CD4 T cells not responding to CMV lysate. The receptor comes from an adult man with HIV who was CMV-seropositive. The sequence in DNA is TGTGCCAGCAGTCCTCGGGCAGGGGGGTACCAAGAGACCCAGTACTTC. Translation gives CASSPRAGGYQETQYF.